Listed here are 19 T cell receptor beta chains from one sample, sequenced in a study of blood T cell repertoires in COVID-19 (dated by TCRdb to about 2020). Receptor libraries were prepared by the immunoSEQ multiplex PCR assay. In TCRdb, the immuneACCESS table is reduced to in-frame sequences with V and J assigned. These tables do not hold every clone; where another copy was compared, an unresolved V gene accounts for under half, and the others remain unexplained. The sample table lists some 120,000 clones, 70% to 90% of them with a count of one. The top ten clonotypes cover about 1% of the sample. What was sequenced was peripheral blood. All receptors come from a woman aged 50 to 60 with active or convalescent COVID-19.

The gene calls are TRBV4-3 and TRBJ1-1; D uncertain. The germline V gene has CDR1 LGHNA and CDR2 YSLEER. CDR3 length: 15 amino acids. Trimming shortened V by 2 bases and J by 3 bases, and 13 bases separated the two germline ends. Written as DNA, the CDR3 is TGCGCCAGCAGCCAATTGATGGGCAGGCACACTGAAGCTTTCTTT. Protein: CASSQLMGRHTEAFF.

This clone was detected only once. Written as DNA, the CDR3 is TGTGCCACCAGCCGGACAGATAAGTCCTACGAGCAGTACTTC. It specifies CATSRTDKSYEQYF. The chain is built from TRBV15 and TRBJ2-7, with D maybe TRBD1 (6 bases). CDR1 is LNHNV and CDR2 is YYDKDF in the germline V gene (reference sequence). Trimming took 5 bases from V and 1 from J, leaving 12 bases between them. This CDR3 comprises 14 residues. Full variable domain (missing parts from reference TRBV15 and TRBJ2-7): DAMVIQNPRYQVTQFGKPVTLSCSQTLNHNVMYWYQQKSSQAPKLLFHYYDKDFNNEADTPDNFQSRRPNTSFCFLDIRSPGLGDTAMYLCATSRTDKSYEQYFGPGTRLTVT.

The chain is built from TRBV5-4 and TRBJ2-1; D may be TRBD1 (5 bases). Looked up from germline, CDR1 is SGHNT and CDR2 is YYREEE (reference sequence). This CDR3 comprises 13 residues. Trimming removed 2 bases from V and 9 bases from J, with 12 bases in between. The CDR3 loop is CASSLGASGEQFF. The CDR3 bases are TGTGCCAGCAGCTTAGGGGCCTCAGGTGAGCAGTTCTTC.

The chain has TRBV28 and TRBJ1-2, with D unclear. The V gene's germline CDR1 is MDHEN and CDR2 SYDVKM. The CDR3 runs to 12 residues. The V gene lost 5 bases and the J gene lost 7 bases, with 11 bases spanning the gap. The CDR3 coding sequence is TGTGCCAGCAGTACAGCCGTTGGTGGCTACACCTTC. Residues: CASSTAVGGYTF.

This clone has only one observation. The V and J genes are TRBV6-5 and TRBJ2-2; 7 bases align to TRBD1. The J segment lost 0 bases and the V segment lost 5 bases, leaving 3 bases of the junction unmatched. Per germline, CDR1 MNHEY and CDR2 SVGAGI. There are 15 residues in the CDR3. The CDR3 loop is CASSRGGPNTGELFF. The DNA of the CDR3 is TGTGCCAGCAGTCGAGGGGGCCCGAACACCGGGGAGCTGTTTTTT.

This clone showed up just a few times. CDR3 DNA sequence: TGTGCCAGCAGCCCCCTAGCGGGAGATAGAGAGACCCAGTACTTC. The encoded protein is CASSPLAGDRETQYF. The J gene is TRBJ2-5, the V gene TRBV7-9, with TRBD2 matching 10 bases. Germline CDR1 reads SEHNR; CDR2 reads FQNEAQ (reference sequence). The CDR3 runs to 15 residues. Trimming cost V 5 bases and J 4 bases; bases outside gene matches: 7.

The genes are TRBV28 and TRBJ2-1; 8 bases agree with TRBD2. This CDR3 contains 14 residues. V dropped 10 bases and J dropped 0; count of bases not matched to a gene: 5. Germline-derived CDR1 and CDR2 are MDHEN and SYDVKM. The CDR3 nucleotides read TGTGCCATCACTAGCGGAAACTCCTACAATGAGCAGTTCTTC. Its protein is CAITSGNSYNEQFF.

The CDR3 nucleotides read TGTGCCAGCAGTTTATCGGGGGGCCTCGGGACTAGCGGGAGTTCCTACGAGCAGTACTTC. Residues: CASSLSGGLGTSGSSYEQYF. The V gene is TRBV27, the J gene TRBJ2-7; 14 bases are a match to TRBD2. The germline V gene has CDR1 MNHEY and CDR2 SMNVEV (reference sequence). This CDR3 region has 20 residues. Germline trimming cut 0 bases from V and 1 base from J; bases unmatched to any gene: 11.

The chain's CDR3 is CASSARDRGLDGELFF. The CDR3 nucleotides are TGTGCCAGTAGTGCCCGGGACAGGGGGCTAGACGGGGAGCTGTTTTTT. This chain connects TRBV19 to TRBJ2-2; TRBD1 agrees at 12 bases. The CDR3 length is 16 residues. The V gene's germline CDR1 is LNHDA and CDR2 SQIVND (reference sequence). J gave up 7 bases and V 5 bases, and 8 bases lay outside the gene matches.

This clone is a singleton in its sample. This rearrangement joins TRBV5-1 to TRBJ2-7; 9 bases line up with TRBD2. This CDR3 spans 15 amino acids. In germline, CDR1 is SGHRS, CDR2 YFSETQ. Unmatched junction bases numbered 6, after V lost 5 bases and J lost 0 bases. CDR3 coding DNA: TGCGCCAGCAGTCATTCTAGCGGGATCTCCTACGAGCAGTACTTC. Translation gives CASSHSSGISYEQYF. Complete variable domain (other parts from reference TRBV5-1 and TRBJ2-7): KAGVTQTPRYLIKTRGQQVTLSCSPISGHRSVSWYQQTPGQGLQFLFEYFSETQRNKGNFPGRFSGRQFSNSRSEMNVSTLELGDSALYLCASSHSSGISYEQYFGPGTRLTVT.

This clone was seen just once. The CDR3 spells CASSDSWNTEAFF. CDR3 nucleotides: TGTGCCAGCAGTGACTCATGGAACACTGAAGCTTTCTTT. This chain joins TRBV12-3 or TRBV12-4 and TRBJ1-1; no firm D call. The length of the CDR3 is 13 residues. V was pared by 5 bases and J by 1 base, with 8 bases between.

The V gene is TRBV9, the J gene TRBJ1-1; possibly TRBD1 for D (5 bases). Trimming took 3 bases from V and 1 from J, leaving 10 bases between them. Germline V gives CDR1 SGDLS, CDR2 YYNGEE. The CDR3 consists of 14 residues. This CDR3 reads CASSARGGNTEAFF. The CDR3 nucleotides read TGTGCCAGCAGCGCCCGCGGGGGGAACACTGAAGCTTTCTTT.

The V call is TRBV12-3 or TRBV12-4, the J call TRBJ1-6, with D possibly matching TRBD1 (6 bases). Trimming left V 6 bases short and J 9 bases short, with 9 bases between. CDR3 length: 12 amino acids. The CDR3 DNA sequence: TGTGCCAGCAGACAGGGCGGTTCACCCCTCCACTTT. Protein product: CASRQGGSPLHF.

This clone was counted only a few times. The chain recombines TRBV6-6 with TRBJ1-5; TRBD1 is a possible D gene (5 bases). The CDR3 consists of 16 residues. Germline assignment: CDR1 MNHNY and CDR2 SVGAGI (reference sequence). V was shortened by 2 bases and J by 5 bases, with 16 bases between the two germline ends. The CDR3 sequence: CASSYRRGGNHQPQHF. The CDR3 nucleotides are TGTGCCAGCAGTTACCGAAGGGGAGGGAATCATCAGCCCCAGCATTTT.

The chain employs TRBV18 and TRBJ2-7; 10 bases line up with TRBD2. CDR1 is KGHSH, CDR2 LQKENI, per germline. The CDR3 loop spans 17 amino acids. V dropped 2 bases and J dropped 2; count of bases not matched to a gene: 9. For the CDR3, the DNA is TGTGCCAGCTCACCAGCCCTAGCGGGAGTCACAACCTACGAGCAGTACTTC. Translating gives CASSPALAGVTTYEQYF.

The chain is built from TRBV28 and TRBJ2-2; 8 bases match TRBD1. Germline assignment: CDR1 MDHEN and CDR2 SYDVKM. The CDR3 totals 16 residues. The ends lost 4 bases at V and 4 bases at J; junction bases unmatched: 8. For the CDR3, the DNA is TGTGCCAGCAGTTCCCAGGGGGCGCGGGGCACCGGGGAGCTGTTTTTT. The encoded protein is CASSSQGARGTGELFF.

The genes are TRBV28 and TRBJ1-2, with unresolved D. In germline, CDR1 is MDHEN, CDR2 SYDVKM. V lost 3 bases and J 0 bases, leaving 20 bases between the germline ends. The length of the CDR3 is 18 residues. The CDR3 reads CASSFFSLTARSNYGYTF. DNA for the CDR3: TGTGCCAGCAGTTTTTTCTCCTTGACGGCTAGATCTAACTATGGCTACACCTTC.

This CDR3 reads CASSMDRLAGSEQFF. The CDR3 region has the DNA TGTGCCAGTAGTATGGATCGGCTAGCGGGCAGTGAGCAGTTCTTC. This chain links TRBV19 with TRBJ2-1, with 8 bases aligning to TRBD2. Germline lookup yields CDR1 LNHDA and CDR2 SQIVND (reference sequence). V lost 3 bases to trimming and J lost 9 bases; unmatched junction nucleotides: 10. The CDR3 runs to 15 residues.

V is TRBV6-5 and J is TRBJ2-7; TRBD1 agrees at 7 bases. The CDR3 spans 14 residues. V dropped 7 bases and J dropped 4; count of bases not matched to a gene: 10. Germline V gene lookup returns CDR1 MNHEY and CDR2 SVGAGI. This chain's CDR3 is CASTFLGGGYEQYF. CDR3 DNA: TGTGCCAGCACCTTCCTAGGGGGCGGTTACGAGCAGTACTTC.